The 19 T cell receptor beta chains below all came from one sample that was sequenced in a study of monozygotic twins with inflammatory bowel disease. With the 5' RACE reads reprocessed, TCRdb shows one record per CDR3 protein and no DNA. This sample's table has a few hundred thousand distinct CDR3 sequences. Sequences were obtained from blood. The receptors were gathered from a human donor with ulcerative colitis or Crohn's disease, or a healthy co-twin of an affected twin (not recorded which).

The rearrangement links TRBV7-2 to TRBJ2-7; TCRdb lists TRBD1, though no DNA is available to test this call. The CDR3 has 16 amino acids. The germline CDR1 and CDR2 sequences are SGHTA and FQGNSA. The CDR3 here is CASSPRTTATSYEQYF.

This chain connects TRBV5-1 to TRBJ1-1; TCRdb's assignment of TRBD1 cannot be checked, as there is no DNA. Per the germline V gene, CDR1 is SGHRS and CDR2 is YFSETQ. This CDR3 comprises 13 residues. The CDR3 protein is CASSPVSNTEAFF.

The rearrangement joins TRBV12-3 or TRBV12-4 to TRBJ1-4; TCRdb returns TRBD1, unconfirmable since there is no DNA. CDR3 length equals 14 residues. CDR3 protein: CASSRQGAWEKLFF.

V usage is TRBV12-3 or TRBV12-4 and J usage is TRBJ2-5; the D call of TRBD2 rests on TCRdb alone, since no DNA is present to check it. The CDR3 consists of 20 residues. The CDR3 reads CASSLAPGRGVAGGQETQYF.

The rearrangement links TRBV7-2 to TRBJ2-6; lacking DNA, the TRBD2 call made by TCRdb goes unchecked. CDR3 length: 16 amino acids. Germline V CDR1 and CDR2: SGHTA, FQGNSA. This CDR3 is CASSRSGGAGANVLTF.

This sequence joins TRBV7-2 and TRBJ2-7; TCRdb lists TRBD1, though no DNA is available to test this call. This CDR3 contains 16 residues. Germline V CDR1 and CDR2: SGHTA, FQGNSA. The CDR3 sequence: CASSLAGTGLYYEQYF.

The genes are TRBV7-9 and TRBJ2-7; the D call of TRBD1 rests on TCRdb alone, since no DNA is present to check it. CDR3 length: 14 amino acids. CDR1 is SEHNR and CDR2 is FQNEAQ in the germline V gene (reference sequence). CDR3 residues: CASSLVGGWYEQYF. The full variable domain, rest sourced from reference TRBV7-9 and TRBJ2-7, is DTGVSQNPRHKITKRGQNVTFRCDPISEHNRLYWYRQTLGQGPEFLTYFQNEAQLEKSRLLSDRFSAERPKGSFSTLEIQRTEQGDSAMYLCASSLVGGWYEQYFGPGTRLTVT.

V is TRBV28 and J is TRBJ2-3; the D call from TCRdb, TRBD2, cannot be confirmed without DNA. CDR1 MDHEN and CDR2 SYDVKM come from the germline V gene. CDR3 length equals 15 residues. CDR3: CASTRKGTLTDTQYF. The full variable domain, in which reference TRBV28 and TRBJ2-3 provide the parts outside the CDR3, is DVKVTQSSRYLVKRTGEKVFLECVQDMDHENMFWYRQDPGLGLRLIYFSYDVKMKEKGDIPEGYSVSREKKERFSLILESASTNQTSMYLCASTRKGTLTDTQYFGPGTRLTVL.

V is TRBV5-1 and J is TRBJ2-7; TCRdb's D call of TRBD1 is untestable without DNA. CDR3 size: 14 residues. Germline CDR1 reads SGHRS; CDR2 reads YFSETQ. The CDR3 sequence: CASSSGTGNYEQYF. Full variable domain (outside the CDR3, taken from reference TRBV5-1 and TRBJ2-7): KAGVTQTPRYLIKTRGQQVTLSCSPISGHRSVSWYQQTPGQGLQFLFEYFSETQRNKGNFPGRFSGRQFSNSRSEMNVSTLELGDSALYLCASSSGTGNYEQYFGPGTRLTVT.

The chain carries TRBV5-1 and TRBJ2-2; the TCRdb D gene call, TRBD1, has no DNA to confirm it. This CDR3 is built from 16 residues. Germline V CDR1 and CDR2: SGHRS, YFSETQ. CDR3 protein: CASSLPVQANTGELFF.

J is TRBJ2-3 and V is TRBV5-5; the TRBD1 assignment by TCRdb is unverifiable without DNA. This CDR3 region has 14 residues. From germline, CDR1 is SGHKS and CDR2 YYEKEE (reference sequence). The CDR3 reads CASSLAVGADTQYF.

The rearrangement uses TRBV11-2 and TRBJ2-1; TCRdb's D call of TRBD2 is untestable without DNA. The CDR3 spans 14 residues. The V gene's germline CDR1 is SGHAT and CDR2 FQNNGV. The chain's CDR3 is CASSSGLAWNEQFF.

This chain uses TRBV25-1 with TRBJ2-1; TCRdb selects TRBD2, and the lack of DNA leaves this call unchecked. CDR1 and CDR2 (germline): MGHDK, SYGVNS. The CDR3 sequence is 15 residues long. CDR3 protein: CASSDDPLVRNEQFF. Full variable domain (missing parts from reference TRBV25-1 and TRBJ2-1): EADIYQTPRYLVIGTGKKITLECSQTMGHDKMYWYQQDPGMELHLIHYSYGVNSTEKGDLSSESTVSRIRTEHFPLTLESARPSHTSQYLCASSDDPLVRNEQFFGPGTRLTVL.

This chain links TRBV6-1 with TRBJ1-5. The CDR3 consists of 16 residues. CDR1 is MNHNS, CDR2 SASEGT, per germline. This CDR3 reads CASSEVWVVFNQPQHF.

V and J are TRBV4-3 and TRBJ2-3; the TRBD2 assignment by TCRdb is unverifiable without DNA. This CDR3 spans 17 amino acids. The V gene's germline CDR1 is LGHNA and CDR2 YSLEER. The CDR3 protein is CASSQVKTSGSTDTQYF.

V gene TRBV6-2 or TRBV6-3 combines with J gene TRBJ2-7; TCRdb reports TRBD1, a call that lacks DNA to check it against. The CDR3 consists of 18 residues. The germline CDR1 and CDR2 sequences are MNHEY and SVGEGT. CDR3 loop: CASSYRRSGTVGSYEQYF.

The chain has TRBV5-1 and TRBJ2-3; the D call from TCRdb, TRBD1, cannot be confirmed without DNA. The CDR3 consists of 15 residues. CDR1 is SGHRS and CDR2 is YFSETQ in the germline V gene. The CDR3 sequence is CASSLATGGAETQYF.

CDR3 sequence: CASSGDTIANTGELFF. The chain couples TRBV5-1 to TRBJ2-2; TCRdb proposes TRBD1, but this gene call is untestable without DNA. CDR3 length: 16 amino acids. Germline V gene lookup returns CDR1 SGHRS and CDR2 YFSETQ. The whole variable domain, remainder taken from reference TRBV5-1 and TRBJ2-2, is KAGVTQTPRYLIKTRGQQVTLSCSPISGHRSVSWYQQTPGQGLQFLFEYFSETQRNKGNFPGRFSGRQFSNSRSEMNVSTLELGDSALYLCASSGDTIANTGELFFGEGSRLTVL.

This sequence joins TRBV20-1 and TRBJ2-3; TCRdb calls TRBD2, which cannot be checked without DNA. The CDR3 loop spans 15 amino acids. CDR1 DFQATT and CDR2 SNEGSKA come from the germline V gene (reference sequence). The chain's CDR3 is CSARDRDLLFSAQYF.